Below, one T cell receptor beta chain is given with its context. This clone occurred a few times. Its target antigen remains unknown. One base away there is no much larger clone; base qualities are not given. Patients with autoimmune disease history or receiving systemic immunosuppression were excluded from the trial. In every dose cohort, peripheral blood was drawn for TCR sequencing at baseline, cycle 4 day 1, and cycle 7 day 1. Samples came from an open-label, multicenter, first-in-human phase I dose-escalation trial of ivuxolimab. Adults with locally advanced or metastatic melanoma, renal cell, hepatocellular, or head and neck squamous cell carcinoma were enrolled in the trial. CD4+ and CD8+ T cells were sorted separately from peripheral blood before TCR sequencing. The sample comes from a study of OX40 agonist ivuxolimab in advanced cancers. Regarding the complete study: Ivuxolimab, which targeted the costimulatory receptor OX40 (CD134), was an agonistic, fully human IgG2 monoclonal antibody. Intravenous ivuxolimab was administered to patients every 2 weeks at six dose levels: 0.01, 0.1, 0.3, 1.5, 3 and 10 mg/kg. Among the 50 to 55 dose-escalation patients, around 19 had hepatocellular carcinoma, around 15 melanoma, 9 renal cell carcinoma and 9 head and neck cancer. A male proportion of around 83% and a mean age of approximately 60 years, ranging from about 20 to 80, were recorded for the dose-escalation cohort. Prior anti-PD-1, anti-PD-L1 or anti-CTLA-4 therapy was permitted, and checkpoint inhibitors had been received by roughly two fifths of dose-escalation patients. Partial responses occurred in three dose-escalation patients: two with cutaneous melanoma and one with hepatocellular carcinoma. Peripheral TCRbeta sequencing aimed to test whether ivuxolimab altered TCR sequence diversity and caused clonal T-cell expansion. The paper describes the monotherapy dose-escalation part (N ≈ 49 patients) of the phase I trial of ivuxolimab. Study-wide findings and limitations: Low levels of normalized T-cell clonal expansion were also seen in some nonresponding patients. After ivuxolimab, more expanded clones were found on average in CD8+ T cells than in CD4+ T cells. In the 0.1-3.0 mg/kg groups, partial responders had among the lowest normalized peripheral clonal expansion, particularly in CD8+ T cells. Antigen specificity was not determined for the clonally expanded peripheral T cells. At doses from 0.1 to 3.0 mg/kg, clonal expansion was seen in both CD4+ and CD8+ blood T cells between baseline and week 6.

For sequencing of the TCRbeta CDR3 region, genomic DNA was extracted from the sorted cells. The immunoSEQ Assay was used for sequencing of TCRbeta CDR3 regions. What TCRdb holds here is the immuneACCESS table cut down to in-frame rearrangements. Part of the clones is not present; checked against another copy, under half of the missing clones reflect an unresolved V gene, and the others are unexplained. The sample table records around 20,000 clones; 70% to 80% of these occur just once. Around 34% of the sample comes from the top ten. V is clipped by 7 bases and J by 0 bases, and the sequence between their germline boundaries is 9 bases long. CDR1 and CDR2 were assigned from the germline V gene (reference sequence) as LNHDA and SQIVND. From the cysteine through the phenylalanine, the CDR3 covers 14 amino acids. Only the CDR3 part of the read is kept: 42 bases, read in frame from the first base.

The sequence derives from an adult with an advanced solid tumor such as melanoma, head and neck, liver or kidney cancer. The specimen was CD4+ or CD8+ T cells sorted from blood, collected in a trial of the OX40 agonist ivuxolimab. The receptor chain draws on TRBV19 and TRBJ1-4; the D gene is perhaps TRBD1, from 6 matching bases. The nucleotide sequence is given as TGTGCCAGTACAAACAGGGCAACTAATGAAAAACTGTTTTTT. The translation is CASTNRATNEKLFF.